This TCR beta chain stems from a study of cytomegalovirus exposure and HLA in healthy donors. Worth noting for this clone: Other DNA sequences from this sample encode an identical CDR3 as well.

The study ran its PCR with 60 Vbeta and 13 Jbeta primers. Using immunoSEQ multiplex PCR, the repertoire was profiled, and TCRdb retains in-frame clones only, with some absent. The data hold 130,000 or so clones, with over 70% observed a single time. CDR1 is MNHEY and CDR2 is SMNVEV in the germline V gene (reference sequence). The CDR3 contains 13 residues. V dropped 9 bases and J dropped 4; count of bases not matched to a gene: 4. The chain employs TRBV27 and TRBJ2-7; 12 nucleotides agree with TRBD2. Sequenced sample: PBMCs. The sequence came from a woman younger than 35 in good health and CMV-seronegative. CDR3 sequence reads: CASGLAGNYEQYF. The CDR3 nucleotides are TGTGCCAGTGGACTAGCGGGAAATTACGAGCAGTACTTC.